Listed here is a single T cell receptor (beta chain). The antigen is unknown. This sample stems from a study of T cell responses to AZD1222 COVID-19 vaccine. The method was immunoSEQ multiplex PCR; TCRdb's version includes in-frame clones alone and lacks a portion of them. This listing includes around 140,000 clones. CDR1 is LNHDA and CDR2 is SQIVND in the germline V gene (reference sequence). The CDR3 is 16 amino acids. V lost 2 bases and J lost 9; bases outside the gene matches: 8. Study results and caveats: Nearly half of unique spike-specific TCRs reportedly avoided B.1.351 and B.1.1.7 mutated regions. Two AZD1222 doses significantly raised spike-specific TCR breadth and depth over controls. Dominant at 160-218 and 743-854, vaccine-associated CD4 TCRs also spanned spike.

The chain has TRBV19 and TRBJ2-1, with 12 positions matching TRBD2. The clonotype comes from an adult in good health. The source material was peripheral blood. The CDR3 sequence: CASSISSGGAMIEQFF. The CDR3 DNA is TGTGCCAGTAGTATATCTAGCGGGGGGGCCATGATTGAGCAGTTCTTC.